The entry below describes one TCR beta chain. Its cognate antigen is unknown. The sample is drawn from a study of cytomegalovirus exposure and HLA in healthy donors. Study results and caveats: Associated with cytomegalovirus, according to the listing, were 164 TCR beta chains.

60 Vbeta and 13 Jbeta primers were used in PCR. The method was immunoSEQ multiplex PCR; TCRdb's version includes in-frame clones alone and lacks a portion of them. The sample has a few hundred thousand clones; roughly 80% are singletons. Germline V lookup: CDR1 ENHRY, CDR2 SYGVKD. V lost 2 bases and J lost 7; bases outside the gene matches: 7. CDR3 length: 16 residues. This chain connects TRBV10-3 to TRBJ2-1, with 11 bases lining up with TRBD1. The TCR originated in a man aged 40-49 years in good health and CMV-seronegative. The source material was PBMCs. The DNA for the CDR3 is TGTGCCATCAGTGAGCTAGGACAGGGGGCTCGGAATGAGCAGTTCTTC. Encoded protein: CAISELGQGARNEQFF.